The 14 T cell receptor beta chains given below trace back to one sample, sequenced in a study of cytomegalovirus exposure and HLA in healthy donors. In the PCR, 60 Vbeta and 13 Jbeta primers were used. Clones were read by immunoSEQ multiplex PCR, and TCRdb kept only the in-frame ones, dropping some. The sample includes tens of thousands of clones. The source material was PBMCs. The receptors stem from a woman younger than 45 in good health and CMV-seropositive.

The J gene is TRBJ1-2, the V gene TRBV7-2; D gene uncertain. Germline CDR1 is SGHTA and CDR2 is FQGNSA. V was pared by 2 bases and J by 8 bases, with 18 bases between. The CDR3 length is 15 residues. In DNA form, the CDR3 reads TGTGCCAGCAGCTTAAGTTTTGCGGGGTCCTGGGGCTACACCTTC. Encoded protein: CASSLSFAGSWGYTF.

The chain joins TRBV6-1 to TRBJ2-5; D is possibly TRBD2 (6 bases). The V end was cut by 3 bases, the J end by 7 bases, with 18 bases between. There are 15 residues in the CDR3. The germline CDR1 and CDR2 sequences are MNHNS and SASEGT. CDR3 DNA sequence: TGTGCCAGCAGTGAGGTAGCGGCCCGCCGGGGGACCCAGTACTTC. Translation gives CASSEVAARRGTQYF.

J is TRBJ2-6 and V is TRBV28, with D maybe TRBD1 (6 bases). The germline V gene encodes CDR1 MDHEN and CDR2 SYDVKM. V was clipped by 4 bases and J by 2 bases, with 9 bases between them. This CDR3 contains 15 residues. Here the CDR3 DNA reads TGTGCCAGCAGTTCCGCAGGGGCTGGGGCCAACGTCCTGACTTTC. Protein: CASSSAGAGANVLTF. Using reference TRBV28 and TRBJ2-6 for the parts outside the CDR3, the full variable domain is DVKVTQSSRYLVKRTGEKVFLECVQDMDHENMFWYRQDPGLGLRLIYFSYDVKMKEKGDIPEGYSVSREKKERFSLILESASTNQTSMYLCASSSAGAGANVLTFGAGSRLTVL.

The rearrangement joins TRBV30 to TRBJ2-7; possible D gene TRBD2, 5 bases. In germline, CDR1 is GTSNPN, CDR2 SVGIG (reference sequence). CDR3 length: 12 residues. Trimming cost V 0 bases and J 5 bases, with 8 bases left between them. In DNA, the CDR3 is TGTGCCTGGAGTGTAGGGAGAAACGAGCAGTACTTC. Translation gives CAWSVGRNEQYF.

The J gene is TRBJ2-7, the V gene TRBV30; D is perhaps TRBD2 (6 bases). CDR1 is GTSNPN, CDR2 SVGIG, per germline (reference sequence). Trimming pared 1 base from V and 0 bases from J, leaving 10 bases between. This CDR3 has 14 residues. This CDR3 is CAWSEWGVSYEQYF. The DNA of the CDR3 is TGTGCCTGGAGTGAATGGGGGGTCTCCTACGAGCAGTACTTC.

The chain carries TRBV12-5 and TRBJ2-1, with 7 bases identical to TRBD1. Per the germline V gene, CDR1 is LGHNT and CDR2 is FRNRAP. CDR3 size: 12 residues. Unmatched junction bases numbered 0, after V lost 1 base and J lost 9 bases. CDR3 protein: CASGLAGGEQFF. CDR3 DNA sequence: TGTGCTAGTGGTTTGGCAGGGGGTGAGCAGTTCTTC.

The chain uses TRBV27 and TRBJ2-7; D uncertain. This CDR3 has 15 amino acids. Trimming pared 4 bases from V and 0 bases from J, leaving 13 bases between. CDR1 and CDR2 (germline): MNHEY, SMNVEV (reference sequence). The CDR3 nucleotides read TGTGCCAGCAGTTCGGGTCCTCTTAGCTCCTACGAGCAGTACTTC. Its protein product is CASSSGPLSSYEQYF.

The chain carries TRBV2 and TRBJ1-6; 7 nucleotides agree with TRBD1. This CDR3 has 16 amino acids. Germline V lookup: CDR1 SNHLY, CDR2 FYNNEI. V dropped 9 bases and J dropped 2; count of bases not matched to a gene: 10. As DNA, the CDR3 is TGTGCCAGTCTCTCAGGGGGAGTTGCCTATAATTCACCCCTCCACTTT. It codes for CASLSGGVAYNSPLHF.

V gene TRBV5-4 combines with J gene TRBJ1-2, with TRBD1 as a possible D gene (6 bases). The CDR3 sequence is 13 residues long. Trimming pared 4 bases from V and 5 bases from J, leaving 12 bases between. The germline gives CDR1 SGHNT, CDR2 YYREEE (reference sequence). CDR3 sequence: CASSRDRKYGYTF. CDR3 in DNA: TGTGCCAGCAGCAGAGACAGGAAATATGGCTACACCTTC.

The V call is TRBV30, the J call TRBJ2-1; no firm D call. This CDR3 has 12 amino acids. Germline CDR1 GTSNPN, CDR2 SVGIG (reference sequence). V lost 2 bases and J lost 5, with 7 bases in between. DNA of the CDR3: TGTGCCTGGAGTTCAGTTGACAATGAGCAGTTCTTC. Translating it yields CAWSSVDNEQFF.

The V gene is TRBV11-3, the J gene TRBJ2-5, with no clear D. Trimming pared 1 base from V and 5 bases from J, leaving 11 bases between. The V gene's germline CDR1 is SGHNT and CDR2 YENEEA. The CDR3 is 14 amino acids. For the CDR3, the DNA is TGTGCCAGCAGCTTAGGGTTGCCGGGTGAGACCCAGTACTTC. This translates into CASSLGLPGETQYF.

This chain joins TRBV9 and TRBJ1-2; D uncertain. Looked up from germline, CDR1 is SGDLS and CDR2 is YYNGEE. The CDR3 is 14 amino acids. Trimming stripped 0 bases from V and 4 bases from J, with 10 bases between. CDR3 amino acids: CASSVGGKFYGYTF. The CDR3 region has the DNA TGTGCCAGCAGCGTAGGAGGAAAATTCTATGGCTACACCTTC.

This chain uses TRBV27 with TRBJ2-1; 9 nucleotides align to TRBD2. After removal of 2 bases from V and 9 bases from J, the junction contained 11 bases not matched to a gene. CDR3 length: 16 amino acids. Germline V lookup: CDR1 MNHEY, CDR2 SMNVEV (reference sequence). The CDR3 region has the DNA TGTGCCAGCAGTTTAGTCTCCGCGGGAGGGCCGGTTGAGCAGTTCTTC. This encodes CASSLVSAGGPVEQFF.

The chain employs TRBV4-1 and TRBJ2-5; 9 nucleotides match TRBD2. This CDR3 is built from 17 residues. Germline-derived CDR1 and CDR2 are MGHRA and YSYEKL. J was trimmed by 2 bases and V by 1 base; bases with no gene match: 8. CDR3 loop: CASSQGLAVKSQETQYF. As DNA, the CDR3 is TGCGCCAGCAGCCAAGGACTAGCGGTTAAATCACAAGAGACCCAGTACTTC.